These 11 T cell receptor beta chains were sequenced from one sample in a study of beta chain features in type 1 diabetes. Whole-study results and caveats: The study found moderately but significantly shorter TCRB CDR3s in all four CD4+ subsets of Type 1 diabetes patients.

cDNA synthesis used the whole RNA isolate, giving expressed TCRB sequences. Produced via immunoSEQ multiplex PCR; TCRdb's table is partial and in-frame only. Found here are about 650,000 clones, roughly 12% of them singletons; the top ten hold around 0.12%. Their cognate antigens are unknown. The source material was naive CD4+ T cells from blood. The receptor source for this set is a young man with type 1 diabetes.

This sequence joins TRBV6-5 and TRBJ2-7; TRBD1 matches at 9 bases. The trim removed 8 bases at V and 1 base at J, leaving 9 bases unmatched. The CDR3 has 15 amino acids. Germline V gene lookup returns CDR1 MNHEY and CDR2 SVGAGI. CDR3 nucleotides: TGTGCCAGCGGACTTAGGACAGGGGAATCCTACGAGCAGTACTTC. Translating it yields CASGLRTGESYEQYF.

Here the CDR3 DNA reads TGTGCCAGCAGCTTAGTGGGTCGAGCAAAAGATACGCAGTATTTT. Its protein product is CASSLVGRAKDTQYF. This sequence joins TRBV7-2 and TRBJ2-3; no definite D call. Trimming stripped 1 base from V and 5 bases from J, with 13 bases between. Germline assignment: CDR1 SGHTA and CDR2 FQGNSA. The CDR3 length is 15 residues.

The chain couples TRBV5-1 to TRBJ2-2, with a possible D match to TRBD1 (6 bases). The ends were cut back, 2 bases at V and 1 base at J, with 12 bases in the middle. The CDR3 loop spans 16 amino acids. The germline CDR1 and CDR2 sequences are SGHRS and YFSETQ. CDR3 sequence (DNA): TGCGCCAGCAGCTTTACAGGGCTCCAGAACACCGGGGAGCTGTTTTTT. Translation gives CASSFTGLQNTGELFF.

This clone was seen a few times. The V and J genes are TRBV9 and TRBJ2-5; no firm D call. Trimming pared 1 base from V and 4 bases from J, leaving 17 bases between. The CDR3 runs to 16 residues. Germline V lookup: CDR1 SGDLS, CDR2 YYNGEE. CDR3 sequence reads: CASSVRPDPLGETQYF. The CDR3 DNA follows: TGTGCCAGCAGCGTAAGGCCCGACCCCCTGGGAGAGACCCAGTACTTC.

The rearrangement links TRBV11-2 to TRBJ2-7, with D perhaps TRBD2 (5 bases). Germline CDR1 is SGHAT and CDR2 is FQNNGV. The germline V and J ends were trimmed by 1 base and 6 bases, with 19 bases remaining between them. The CDR3 sequence is 16 residues long. The CDR3 DNA is TGTGCCAGCAGCTTAGCGGGGTCTGCACAGTGGCGCGAGCAGTACTTC. As protein: CASSLAGSAQWREQYF.

In its sample, this clone was seen a few times. The gene calls are TRBV11-1 and TRBJ1-1; a possible D gene is TRBD1 (6 bases). Germline lookup yields CDR1 SGHAT and CDR2 FQDESV (reference sequence). The CDR3 has 13 amino acids. V gave up 5 bases and J gave up 4 bases, with 11 bases separating them. CDR3 nucleotides: TGTGCCAGCAGCCCGGCGACAGGCACTGAAGCTTTCTTT. This gives the protein CASSPATGTEAFF.

This chain connects TRBV29-1 to TRBJ1-2, with D tentatively TRBD1 (5 bases). Germline CDR1 is SQVTM and CDR2 is ANQGSEA. V gave up 4 bases and J gave up 3 bases, with 9 bases separating them. The CDR3 is 12 amino acids. The CDR3 here is CSVGQTDYGYTF. In DNA form, the CDR3 reads TGCAGCGTTGGACAGACCGACTATGGCTACACCTTC. Drawing the rest from reference TRBV29-1 and TRBJ1-2, the complete variable domain is SAVISQKPSRDICQRGTSLTIQCQVDSQVTMMFWYRQQPGQSLTLIATANQGSEATYESGFVIDKFPISRPNLTFSTLTVSNMSPEDSSIYLCSVGQTDYGYTFGSGTRLTVV.

The rearrangement joins TRBV29-1 to TRBJ2-3; TRBD1 aligns across 7 bases. Germline V lookup: CDR1 SQVTM, CDR2 ANQGSEA. The junction had 24 bases not matched to a gene; V was cut back by 4 bases and J by 2 bases. The CDR3 runs to 20 residues. The CDR3: CSVGFFTGVHGTDYTDTQYF. CDR3 in DNA: TGCAGCGTTGGGTTCTTTACTGGGGTTCATGGGACAGACTACACAGATACGCAGTATTTT.

This clone was found a few times. The chain joins TRBV5-1 to TRBJ2-5; TRBD2 matches at 10 bases. The V and J ends lost 2 bases and 2 bases, in that order; junction bases with no gene match: 3. The germline V gene encodes CDR1 SGHRS and CDR2 YFSETQ. This CDR3 comprises 15 residues. The CDR3 sequence is CASSFSGGPQETQYF. In DNA, the CDR3 is TGCGCCAGCAGCTTTAGCGGGGGGCCTCAAGAGACCCAGTACTTC.

This clone was seen only a few times. This CDR3 is CASSRGGAKNIQYF. The DNA for the CDR3 is TGTGCCAGCAGCCGGGGGGGAGCCAAAAACATTCAGTACTTC. J is TRBJ2-4 and V is TRBV7-8; 8 bases are a match to TRBD2. In germline, CDR1 is SGHVS, CDR2 FQNEAQ. This CDR3 has 14 amino acids. The V segment lost 5 bases and the J segment 0 bases; nucleotides outside the gene matches: 0.

CDR3 nucleotide sequence: TGTGCCAGCAGTGTGACGGGGGGCCGTAATTCACCCCTCCACTTT. This codes for CASSVTGGRNSPLHF. The V gene is TRBV27, the J gene TRBJ1-6; D might be TRBD1 (6 bases). The CDR3 is 15 residues long. Trimming stripped 5 bases from V and 6 bases from J, with 14 bases between. Germline V lookup: CDR1 MNHEY, CDR2 SMNVEV (reference sequence).